These 19 T cell receptor beta chains share one sample of origin, sequenced in a study of cytomegalovirus exposure and HLA in healthy donors. Primers for the PCR totalled 60 Vbeta and 13 Jbeta. Measured with immunoSEQ multiplex PCR; TCRdb has only the in-frame clones, and not every one. The profile shows over 150,000 clones, 87% of them singletons. Sequenced input: PBMCs. The receptors were sampled from a woman in her 30s in good health and CMV-seronegative.

This chain joins TRBV27 and TRBJ1-2, with 9 bases aligning to TRBD1. Germline-derived CDR1 and CDR2 are MNHEY and SMNVEV (reference sequence). The CDR3 is 13 residues long. J was trimmed by 6 bases and V by 6 bases; bases with no gene match: 5. The CDR3 here is CASRRTGVDGYTF. In DNA form, the CDR3 reads TGTGCCAGCAGACGGACAGGGGTGGATGGCTACACCTTC.

The V gene is TRBV9, the J gene TRBJ2-2, with 8 bases fitting TRBD1. J was trimmed by 7 bases and V by 0 bases; bases with no gene match: 8. Germline V gives CDR1 SGDLS, CDR2 YYNGEE. This CDR3 is built from 16 residues. CDR3 bases: TGTGCCAGCAGCGTAGAAGGGACAGGTTCAAACGGGGAGCTGTTTTTT. Its protein product is CASSVEGTGSNGELFF.

This rearrangement joins TRBV5-6 to TRBJ1-2; possibly TRBD1 for D (5 bases). Trimming stripped 0 bases from V and 7 bases from J, with 16 bases between. Germline lookup yields CDR1 SGHDT and CDR2 YYEEEE. The CDR3 totals 15 residues. In DNA form, the CDR3 reads TGTGCCAGCAGCTTGGGGGAGGGGATCGTCGGTGGCTACACCTTC. Its translation is CASSLGEGIVGGYTF.

V and J are TRBV5-5 and TRBJ2-7; D possibly corresponds to TRBD1 (7 bases). Germline V lookup: CDR1 SGHKS, CDR2 YYEKEE (reference sequence). The CDR3 loop spans 16 amino acids. V gave up 3 bases and J gave up 1 base, with 17 bases separating them. The CDR3 nucleotides are TGTGCCAGCAGCTCGGTTCGACAGGGACTTTCCTACGAGCAGTACTTC. This translates into CASSSVRQGLSYEQYF.

The chain's CDR3 is CASSFLRSSYNEQFF. As DNA, the CDR3 is TGCGCCAGCAGCTTCCTGAGGAGCTCCTACAATGAGCAGTTCTTC. This chain links TRBV5-1 with TRBJ2-1, with D unresolved. V lost 2 bases and J lost 0, with 9 bases in between. From germline, CDR1 is SGHRS and CDR2 YFSETQ. The CDR3 has 15 residues.

This clone showed up just once. The chain links TRBV6-1 to TRBJ2-5, with 8 bases identical to TRBD2. The CDR3 consists of 14 residues. V was clipped by 7 bases and J by 7 bases; unmatched bases: 11. Germline values: CDR1 MNHNS, CDR2 SASEGT. The CDR3 here is CASNGLAPQRTQYF. CDR3 nucleotide sequence: TGTGCCAGCAACGGACTAGCCCCCCAACGGACCCAGTACTTC.

J is TRBJ2-7 and V is TRBV6-1; 8 bases match TRBD1. The germline V gene has CDR1 MNHNS and CDR2 SASEGT. The V gene end was trimmed by 5 bases and the J gene end by 7 bases; junction bases not matched to a gene: 10. CDR3 length: 14 amino acids. This CDR3 reads CASSQGTGGREQYF. DNA for the CDR3: TGTGCCAGCAGTCAGGGTACAGGGGGGCGGGAGCAGTACTTC.

The V call is TRBV11-3, the J call TRBJ2-5, with TRBD2 matching over 9 bases. V shed 5 bases, J shed 1 base, and the junction held 14 bases outside the gene matches. This CDR3 has 18 residues. In germline, CDR1 is SGHNT, CDR2 YENEEA. CDR3 amino acids: CASSPGLVAGATQETQYF. CDR3 DNA sequence: TGTGCCAGCAGCCCAGGGCTGGTAGCGGGGGCCACCCAAGAGACCCAGTACTTC.

This clone was recorded a few times. The chain carries TRBV4-3 and TRBJ1-1; D might be TRBD1 (6 bases). Per the germline V gene, CDR1 is LGHNA and CDR2 is YSLEER. Trimming pared 3 bases from V and 1 base from J, leaving 15 bases between. The CDR3 contains 16 residues. CDR3 coding DNA: TGCGCCAGCAGCCAGGCGACTCAGGGGCCGAACACTGAAGCTTTCTTT. Translating it yields CASSQATQGPNTEAFF.

This chain uses TRBV4-3 with TRBJ2-1, with D possibly matching TRBD2 (5 bases). V shed 0 bases and J shed 9 bases, with 15 bases lying between them. CDR1 and CDR2 from the germline V gene are LGHNA and YSLEER. The CDR3 is 15 residues long. CDR3 DNA: TGCGCCAGCAGCCAAGATGTCTTAAGGGAGACTGAGCAGTTCTTC. This gives the protein CASSQDVLRETEQFF.

This sequence joins TRBV29-1 and TRBJ1-2, with 7 bases identical to TRBD1. The germline CDR1 and CDR2 sequences are SQVTM and ANQGSEA. The CDR3 totals 15 residues. V lost 0 bases to trimming and J lost 5 bases; unmatched junction nucleotides: 9. The CDR3: CSVEDSSGGRYGYTF. CDR3 bases: TGCAGCGTTGAAGATAGCTCAGGGGGTCGGTATGGCTACACCTTC.

The rearrangement links TRBV10-2 to TRBJ2-5, with D maybe TRBD1 (6 bases). The end of the DNA is better explained by TRBJ2-7, so the J call may be wrong. Germline loops: CDR1 WSHSY, CDR2 SAAADI. This CDR3 is 12 amino acids long. CDR3 DNA sequence: TGCGCCAGCAGACAGGGACCTTACGAGCAGTACTTC. Translation: CASRQGPYEQYF.

This clone was seen a single time. The V gene is TRBV27, the J gene TRBJ2-7; D unresolved. V shed 8 bases and J shed 6 bases, with 17 bases lying between them. Germline lookup yields CDR1 MNHEY and CDR2 SMNVEV (reference sequence). The CDR3 runs 13 residues. CDR3 sequence (DNA): TGTGCCAGCCTCGGTGGGCGATTTGGCGAGCAGTACTTC. This translates into CASLGGRFGEQYF.

The chain is built from TRBV5-4 and TRBJ2-5, with 10 positions matching TRBD1. With 2 bases clipped from V and 7 bases from J, the junction kept 2 bases outside the gene matches. Germline CDR1 and CDR2: SGHNT and YYREEE (reference sequence). The CDR3 is made up of 13 amino acids. Written as DNA, the CDR3 is TGTGCCAGCAGCTTTGGACAGGGGGGGACCCAGTACTTC. This sequence encodes CASSFGQGGTQYF.

The genes are TRBV30 and TRBJ2-1; 9 bases map to TRBD2. Germline trimming cut 4 bases from V and 7 bases from J; bases unmatched to any gene: 11. Per the germline V gene, CDR1 is GTSNPN and CDR2 is SVGIG (reference sequence). The CDR3 is 15 amino acids. CDR3 bases: TGTGCCTGGATTACCCTAGCGGGACGTGGAAATGAGCAGTTCTTC. Its translation: CAWITLAGRGNEQFF.

The J gene is TRBJ2-7, the V gene TRBV14; TRBD1 might be the D (6 bases). Germline-derived CDR1 and CDR2 are SGHDN and FVKESK. The CDR3 covers 14 residues. Trimming stripped 4 bases from V and 0 bases from J, with 10 bases between. The CDR3 bases are TGTGCCAGCAGCCGAGTCAGGGGCTCCTACGAGCAGTACTTC. It translates to CASSRVRGSYEQYF.

The chain employs TRBV29-1 and TRBJ2-5, with a possible D match to TRBD1 (6 bases). CDR1 and CDR2 from the germline V gene are SQVTM and ANQGSEA. V lost 0 bases to trimming and J lost 5 bases, with 19 bases between them. The CDR3 has 16 amino acids. CDR3 DNA: TGCAGCGTTGAAGAAACCGGGACAAGATTAGGGGAGACCCAGTACTTC. Translation gives CSVEETGTRLGETQYF.

This sequence joins TRBV6-1 and TRBJ1-2; D is uncertain. Looked up from germline, CDR1 is MNHNS and CDR2 is SASEGT. Trimming shortened V by 0 bases and J by 0 bases, and 11 bases separated the two germline ends. The CDR3 consists of 16 residues. In nucleotides, the CDR3 is TGTGCCAGCAGTGAAGCCCTGGCCCGTACTAACTATGGCTACACCTTC. Its translation is CASSEALARTNYGYTF.

The rearrangement links TRBV6-1 to TRBJ1-1; D not certain. Germline CDR1 reads MNHNS; CDR2 reads SASEGT. V lost 7 bases and J 1 base, leaving 13 bases between the germline ends. The length of the CDR3 is 14 residues. The CDR3 reads CASTRLQSNTEAFF. CDR3 coding DNA: TGTGCCAGCACACGGTTACAGTCGAACACTGAAGCTTTCTTT.